What follows are 28 T cell receptor beta chains derived from one specimen sequenced in a study of blood T cell repertoires in COVID-19. Here immunoSEQ multiplex PCR was the method, and the copy in TCRdb shows in-frame clones only, minus some. The sample has roughly 230,000 clones, approximately 85% seen once. The specimen was peripheral blood. The receptors shown here come from a human donor in a cohort sampled during active COVID-19.

The table lists this clone with a few counts. The genes are TRBV18 and TRBJ1-3, with TRBD1 identical over 9 bases. The CDR3 consists of 16 residues. Unmatched junction bases numbered 4, after V lost 4 bases and J lost 0 bases. Germline values: CDR1 KGHSH, CDR2 LQKENI. The CDR3 here is CASSQDRGISGNTIYF. CDR3 DNA sequence: TGTGCCAGCTCACAGGACAGGGGAATCTCTGGAAACACCATATATTTT.

V and J are TRBV13 and TRBJ1-4; 9 positions match TRBD1. V lost 5 bases to trimming and J lost 10 bases; unmatched junction nucleotides: 5. The V gene's germline CDR1 is PRHDT and CDR2 FYEKMQ (reference sequence). This CDR3 region has 13 residues. The CDR3 spells CASSRDRAGKLFF. The CDR3, as DNA: TGTGCCAGCAGCCGGGACAGGGCCGGAAAACTGTTTTTT.

This chain joins TRBV25-1 and TRBJ1-1; tentatively, D is TRBD1 (6 bases). Trimming cost V 5 bases and J 4 bases, with 11 bases left between them. Looked up from germline, CDR1 is MGHDK and CDR2 is SYGVNS. The CDR3 totals 13 residues. CDR3 region: CASSYNRATEAFF. In nucleotides, the CDR3 is TGTGCCAGCAGTTACAACAGGGCCACTGAAGCTTTCTTT.

The chain recombines TRBV4-2 with TRBJ2-7; D unresolved. Between the trimmed V and J ends, which lost 0 bases and 0 bases, there was a span of 9 bases. The length of the CDR3 is 15 residues. The germline V gene has CDR1 LGHNA and CDR2 YNFKEQ. The CDR3 DNA reads TGTGCCAGCAGCCAAGATATGGGCTACTCCTACGAGCAGTACTTC. Translation: CASSQDMGYSYEQYF.

The chain couples TRBV5-6 to TRBJ1-2; D gene ambiguous. This CDR3 has 15 residues. The V and J ends lost 0 bases and 8 bases respectively, with 17 bases between them. The germline gives CDR1 SGHDT, CDR2 YYEEEE. The CDR3 DNA is TGTGCCAGCAGCTTGGCCTTTGAGGGTGGAGGAGGCTACACCTTC. Protein: CASSLAFEGGGGYTF.

The table lists this clone with a few counts. The chain is built from TRBV6-5 and TRBJ1-5; tentatively, D is TRBD1 (6 bases). Germline CDR1 and CDR2: MNHEY and SVGAGI. The CDR3 has 14 residues. Trimming removed 5 bases at V and 2 bases at J, with 10 bases between. CDR3 protein: CASSPSGGNQPQHF. CDR3 sequence (DNA): TGTGCCAGCAGTCCTTCAGGGGGCAATCAGCCCCAGCATTTT.

V gene TRBV18 combines with J gene TRBJ2-7; 10 nucleotides match TRBD1. CDR3 size: 15 residues. J gave up 4 bases and V 3 bases, and 6 bases lay outside the gene matches. Germline lookup yields CDR1 KGHSH and CDR2 LQKENI. Here the CDR3 DNA reads TGTGCCAGCTCACCCGTCGGGACAGGGGATTACGAGCAGTACTTC. It yields the protein CASSPVGTGDYEQYF. The whole variable domain, filled in from reference TRBV18 and TRBJ2-7, reads NAGVMQNPRHLVRRRGQEARLRCSPMKGHSHVYWYRQLPEEGLKFMVYLQKENIIDESGMPKERFSAEFPKEGPSILRIQQVVRGDSAAYFCASSPVGTGDYEQYFGPGTRLTVT.

The chain uses TRBV10-3 and TRBJ1-3, with D hard to call. Trimming left V 2 bases short and J 1 base short, with 12 bases between. The V gene's germline CDR1 is ENHRY and CDR2 SYGVKD. The length of the CDR3 is 16 residues. The CDR3 DNA reads as TGTGCCATCAGTGAGACGTCATCGGTTTCTGGAAACACCATATATTTT. It yields the protein CAISETSSVSGNTIYF.

The chain is built from TRBV3-1 (or the pseudogene TRBV3-2) and TRBJ2-7; possibly TRBD2 for D (6 bases). The CDR3 runs 17 residues. Trimming cost V 4 bases and J 0 bases, with 19 bases left between them. In germline, CDR1 is LGHDT, CDR2 YNNKEL (reference sequence). The CDR3 coding sequence is TGTGCCAGCAGCCGGTCTGGAGGGACTTCCCGCTCCTACGAGCAGTACTTC. Its protein product is CASSRSGGTSRSYEQYF.

The chain uses TRBV4-1 and TRBJ2-7; no firm D call. Germline V gene sequence: CDR1 MGHRA, CDR2 YSYEKL. V was clipped by 3 bases and J by 4 bases, with 13 bases between them. This CDR3 has 14 residues. This CDR3 reads CASSQIPTYYEQYF. DNA for the CDR3: TGCGCCAGCAGCCAGATCCCCACCTATTACGAGCAGTACTTC.

The gene calls are TRBV9 and TRBJ2-1, with D perhaps TRBD2 (5 bases). The germline gives CDR1 SGDLS, CDR2 YYNGEE. The CDR3 is 15 residues long. Deletions cut 0 bases from V and 4 bases from J, with 11 bases between. The CDR3 nucleotides read TGTGCCAGCAGCGTAGGCGGAGGCGGGTACAATGAGCAGTTCTTC. Its protein is CASSVGGGGYNEQFF.

This clone has a single count. The rearrangement links TRBV28 to TRBJ1-4; maybe TRBD1 (5 bases). V shed 5 bases and J shed 5 bases, with 9 bases lying between them. The CDR3 loop spans 13 amino acids. The germline V gene encodes CDR1 MDHEN and CDR2 SYDVKM. The CDR3 nucleotides read TGTGCCAGCAGTGGGAACAGGAATGAAAAACTGTTTTTT. Residues: CASSGNRNEKLFF.

The chain's CDR3 is CASSVVPGQGVSKQFF. The CDR3 nucleotides read TGTGCCAGCAGCGTAGTCCCCGGACAGGGGGTATCTAAGCAGTTCTTC. This chain uses TRBV9 with TRBJ2-1; 10 bases line up with TRBD1. The CDR3 loop spans 16 amino acids. Germline trimming cut 0 bases from V and 11 bases from J; bases unmatched to any gene: 11. Germline V lookup: CDR1 SGDLS, CDR2 YYNGEE.

The chain links TRBV11-2 to TRBJ2-1, with 10 bases identical to TRBD2. In germline, CDR1 is SGHAT, CDR2 FQNNGV. The V gene end was trimmed by 5 bases and the J gene end by 3 bases; junction bases not matched to a gene: 7. This CDR3 is 16 amino acids long. CDR3 DNA: TGTGCCAGCAGCCTCCGGACTAGCGGATACTACAATGAGCAGTTCTTC. As protein: CASSLRTSGYYNEQFF. The variable domain in full, completed from reference TRBV11-2 and TRBJ2-1, reads EAGVAQSPRYKIIEKRQSVAFWCNPISGHATLYWYQQILGQGPKLLIQFQNNGVVDDSQLPKDRFSAERLKGVDSTLKIQPAKLEDSAVYLCASSLRTSGYYNEQFFGPGTRLTVL.

The chain has TRBV6-2 or TRBV6-3 and TRBJ2-4; TRBD2 agrees at 9 bases. V lost 4 bases, J lost 6 bases, and 4 bases stayed unmatched. CDR1 is MNHEY, CDR2 SVGEGT, per germline. This CDR3 comprises 14 residues. Here the CDR3 DNA reads TGTGCCAGCAGTTTCGGACTAGCGCTAAACATTCAGTACTTC. Its translation: CASSFGLALNIQYF.

This chain links TRBV3-1 (or the pseudogene TRBV3-2) with TRBJ2-7; 9 bases are shared with TRBD2. CDR1 and CDR2 (germline): LGHDT, YNNKEL (reference sequence). The CDR3 spans 18 residues. The J segment lost 5 bases and the V segment lost 0 bases, leaving 14 bases of the junction unmatched. In DNA, the CDR3 is TGTGCCAGCAGCCAAGATTCCAGCGGGGGGCCCCAGAGCAACGAGCAGTACTTC. This encodes CASSQDSSGGPQSNEQYF.

The chain is built from TRBV11-3 and TRBJ2-1; TRBD2 aligns across 11 bases. Trimming removed 5 bases from V and 3 bases from J; junction bases left unmatched: 3. From germline, CDR1 is SGHNT and CDR2 YENEEA. The CDR3 is made up of 15 amino acids. Written as DNA, the CDR3 is TGTGCCAGCAGCCCCGGGACTAGCGGCTACAATGAGCAGTTCTTC. This codes for CASSPGTSGYNEQFF.

V gene TRBV4-1 combines with J gene TRBJ2-7, with 7 bases fitting TRBD1. J lost 3 bases, V lost 4 bases, and 9 bases had no gene match. CDR1 is MGHRA, CDR2 YSYEKL, per germline. CDR3 length equals 15 residues. The CDR3 DNA reads as TGCGCCAGCAGCCGGACATGGGGACAGATCTACGAGCAGTACTTC. It encodes CASSRTWGQIYEQYF.

The rearrangement uses TRBV19 and TRBJ1-1; TRBD1 aligns across 8 bases. Germline V gives CDR1 LNHDA, CDR2 SQIVND (reference sequence). The CDR3 covers 15 residues. The CDR3 region is CATVSRRGRNTEAFF. The CDR3 DNA reads TGTGCAACAGTATCCCGCAGGGGGCGTAACACTGAAGCTTTCTTT.

This chain connects TRBV30 to TRBJ1-3; D not resolved. Between the trimmed V and J ends, which lost 0 bases and 0 bases, there was a span of 18 bases. The CDR3 length is 18 residues. Germline V gives CDR1 GTSNPN, CDR2 SVGIG (reference sequence). DNA for the CDR3: TGTGCCTGGAGTGTACTTTCTGGCAGGAACCCCTCTGGAAACACCATATATTTT. It is translated as CAWSVLSGRNPSGNTIYF.

This rearrangement joins TRBV7-8 to TRBJ1-2, with TRBD1 matching 7 bases. Germline V CDR1 and CDR2: SGHVS, FQNEAQ. V shed 5 bases, J shed 5 bases, and the junction held 17 bases outside the gene matches. The CDR3 length is 17 residues. This CDR3 reads CASSARLQGRYYYGYTF. DNA of the CDR3: TGTGCCAGCAGCGCTAGATTACAGGGGAGGTATTATTATGGCTACACCTTC.

The chain couples TRBV7-2 to TRBJ2-1, with a weak D call TRBD1 (6 bases). V was shortened by 1 base and J by 13 bases, with 23 bases between the two germline ends. This CDR3 is built from 16 residues. Germline CDR1 reads SGHTA; CDR2 reads FQGNSA. The DNA of the CDR3 is TGTGCCAGCAGCTTAGAGTATGGATGGGGGCAGGGGACACAGTTCTTC. Its translation is CASSLEYGWGQGTQFF.

This chain connects TRBV6-5 to TRBJ2-2; D is perhaps TRBD1 (6 bases). Trimming removed 6 bases at V and 3 bases at J, with 11 bases between. The CDR3 runs 14 residues. Germline V gene lookup returns CDR1 MNHEY and CDR2 SVGAGI. The CDR3 reads CASRVGTHTGELFF. In DNA form, the CDR3 reads TGTGCCAGCAGGGTCGGGACACACACCGGGGAGCTGTTTTTT.

The chain joins TRBV3-1 (or the pseudogene TRBV3-2) to TRBJ1-4, with TRBD1 identical over 7 bases. The ends lost 4 bases at V and 8 bases at J; junction bases unmatched: 7. Germline CDR1 and CDR2: LGHDT and YNNKEL (reference sequence). CDR3 length equals 14 residues. CDR3 nucleotide sequence: TGTGCCAGCAGCCTTTTTCGACAGGGAGAAAAACTGTTTTTT. This codes for CASSLFRQGEKLFF.

The CDR3 DNA reads as TGTGCCAGCAGTTACTCGGGGGGTATTACCGGGGAGCTGTTTTTT. Translation gives CASSYSGGITGELFF. The chain employs TRBV6-5 and TRBJ2-2, with D perhaps TRBD2 (6 bases). The CDR3 is made up of 15 amino acids. Germline assignment: CDR1 MNHEY and CDR2 SVGAGI. Trimming cost V 0 bases and J 5 bases, with 10 bases left between them.

V gene TRBV7-3 combines with J gene TRBJ2-7; 9 bases are shared with TRBD2. The CDR3 extends over 15 amino acids. The V segment lost 3 bases and the J segment 6 bases; nucleotides outside the gene matches: 9. The germline V gene has CDR1 SGHTA and CDR2 FQGTGA. CDR3 coding DNA: TGTGCCAGCAGCTTGGGTAGCGGGAGTGCTTTCGAGCAGTACTTC. Protein product: CASSLGSGSAFEQYF.

The CDR3 DNA reads as TGTGCCTGGAGGCGACCGGGGGGAACCTACGAGCAGTACTTC. This codes for CAWRRPGGTYEQYF. This chain links TRBV30 with TRBJ2-7; TRBD2 matches at 7 bases. After removal of 3 bases from V and 2 bases from J, the junction contained 7 bases not matched to a gene. This CDR3 spans 14 amino acids. Germline V gene lookup returns CDR1 GTSNPN and CDR2 SVGIG (reference sequence). Supplemented by reference TRBV30 and TRBJ2-7, the full variable domain reads SQTIHQWPATLVQPVGSPLSLECTVEGTSNPNLYWYRQAAGRGLQLLFYSVGIGQISSEVPQNLSASRPQDRQFILSSKKLLLSDSGFYLCAWRRPGGTYEQYFGPGTRLTVT.

The rearrangement joins TRBV4-1 to TRBJ1-1; D unresolved. Trimming removed 2 bases from V and 1 base from J, with 5 bases in between. The CDR3 spans 13 residues. Germline V gene data show CDR1 as MGHRA and CDR2 as YSYEKL. CDR3 loop: CASSQQENTEAFF. The CDR3, as DNA: TGCGCCAGCAGCCAACAGGAGAACACTGAAGCTTTCTTT.